A single sample is the source of the 28 T cell receptor beta chains below, sequenced in a study of CD8+ T cells in alopecia areata. Sequencing used cDNA as its template, made by extracting RNA and reverse transcribing it. Profiling relied on immunoSEQ multiplex PCR, and the TCRdb table lists in-frame clones only, not all of them. The sample holds 45,000 to 70,000 clones; around 96% are singletons and the top ten take about a quarter. This material consisted of CD8+ T cells sorted from blood, taken at week 0. Receptor source: a human donor with alopecia areata.

The chain recombines TRBV19 with TRBJ1-2; D gene uncertain. Trimming cost V 10 bases and J 6 bases, with 15 bases left between them. Per the germline V gene, CDR1 is LNHDA and CDR2 is SQIVND (reference sequence). This CDR3 comprises 12 residues. The CDR3 DNA is TGTGCCACCCACAATGGTGTCGATGGCTACACCTTC. Its protein product is CATHNGVDGYTF.

The rearrangement joins TRBV11-2 to TRBJ2-5, with 8 bases matching TRBD1. The germline CDR1 and CDR2 sequences are SGHAT and FQNNGV. J was trimmed by 8 bases and V by 5 bases; bases with no gene match: 10. The CDR3 runs 14 residues. The CDR3 here is CASSPGTGGSTQYF. The CDR3 DNA reads TGTGCCAGCAGCCCCGGGACAGGAGGGAGTACCCAGTACTTC.

The gene calls are TRBV9 and TRBJ2-7; possible D gene TRBD1, 6 bases. The CDR3 sequence is 14 residues long. V lost 0 bases to trimming and J lost 2 bases, with 9 bases between them. Per the germline V gene, CDR1 is SGDLS and CDR2 is YYNGEE. CDR3 in amino acids: CASSVGGHTYEQYF. CDR3 nucleotide sequence: TGTGCCAGCAGCGTAGGGGGACACACCTACGAGCAGTACTTC. The variable domain in full, with the rest retrieved from reference TRBV9 and TRBJ2-7, is DSGVTQTPKHLITATGQRVTLRCSPRSGDLSVYWYQQSLDQGLQFLIQYYNGEERAKGNILERFSAQQFPDLHSELNLSSLELGDSALYFCASSVGGHTYEQYFGPGTRLTVT.

J is TRBJ2-7 and V is TRBV11-2; 7 nucleotides align to TRBD1. The V gene end was trimmed by 6 bases and the J gene end by 3 bases; junction bases not matched to a gene: 8. The CDR3 covers 14 residues. CDR1 and CDR2 (germline): SGHAT, FQNNGV. The DNA of the CDR3 is TGTGCCAGCAGATCAACGGGACAGAGCTACGAGCAGTACTTC. Protein sequence: CASRSTGQSYEQYF.

The V and J genes are TRBV10-3 and TRBJ1-2; D is unclear. Trimming pared 6 bases from V and 6 bases from J, leaving 14 bases between. Per the germline V gene, CDR1 is ENHRY and CDR2 is SYGVKD. The CDR3 has 13 residues. DNA for the CDR3: TGTGCCATCAGGGAAAACGACCTAAATGGCTACACCTTC. It specifies CAIRENDLNGYTF.

The CDR3 DNA reads as TGTGCCAGCAGTTTTGGAGGAGAATACGAGCAGTACTTC. Residues: CASSFGGEYEQYF. The chain has TRBV27 and TRBJ2-7, with D possibly matching TRBD2 (5 bases). The V gene's germline CDR1 is MNHEY and CDR2 SMNVEV (reference sequence). CDR3 length: 13 amino acids. V lost 3 bases to trimming and J lost 4 bases, with 10 bases between them.

The rearrangement uses TRBV5-1 and TRBJ2-1; D may be TRBD1 (6 bases). V lost 0 bases and J 4 bases, leaving 23 bases between the germline ends. This CDR3 has 19 residues. From germline, CDR1 is SGHRS and CDR2 YFSETQ. CDR3 DNA sequence: TGCGCCAGCAGCTTGGCCCGGAGGACTTCAGGGGCGTCTTACAATGAGCAGTTCTTC. It yields the protein CASSLARRTSGASYNEQFF.

The CDR3 DNA is TGCGCCAGCAGCCAAGCATTAGGGGCCCAGGCCGGCAATCAGCCCCAGCATTTT. This encodes CASSQALGAQAGNQPQHF. The chain links TRBV4-3 to TRBJ1-5, with D possibly matching TRBD1 (5 bases). CDR3 size: 18 residues. Looked up from germline, CDR1 is LGHNA and CDR2 is YSLEER. The ends were cut back, 1 base at V and 2 bases at J, with 18 bases in the middle.

This clone was seen once. The chain has TRBV4-1 and TRBJ2-7, with 8 bases identical to TRBD1. This CDR3 has 14 amino acids. Trimming took 4 bases from V and 5 from J; bases not matched to a gene: 7. Germline CDR1 and CDR2: MGHRA and YSYEKL. CDR3 DNA sequence: TGCGCCAGCAGCCCGGCAGGGGGCTGGGACGAGCAGTACTTC. Protein: CASSPAGGWDEQYF.

This chain connects TRBV7-8 to TRBJ2-3; the match to TRBD2 covers 14 bases. Trimming cost V 2 bases and J 3 bases; bases outside gene matches: 10. The CDR3 contains 19 residues. Germline V lookup: CDR1 SGHVS, CDR2 FQNEAQ. CDR3 sequence reads: CASSLPTSGGALGTDTQYF. DNA of the CDR3: TGTGCCAGCAGCTTACCGACTAGCGGGGGGGCCTTGGGAACAGATACGCAGTATTTT.

The table lists this clone with a count of one. This chain connects TRBV5-1 to TRBJ2-7; D tentatively fits TRBD1 or TRBD2 (5 bases each). Germline CDR1 SGHRS, CDR2 YFSETQ. CDR3 length equals 13 residues. Trimming pared 4 bases from V and 3 bases from J, leaving 11 bases between. The CDR3 DNA is TGCGCCAGCAGCACCCGGGACGGCTACGAGCAGTACTTC. Protein product: CASSTRDGYEQYF.

This clone was detected only once. V usage is TRBV10-3 and J usage is TRBJ2-7; 12 bases align to TRBD2. CDR1 is ENHRY and CDR2 is SYGVKD in the germline V gene. CDR3 size: 16 residues. V gave up 0 bases and J gave up 6 bases; unmatched junction bases: 6. As DNA, the CDR3 is TGTGCCATCAGTGAGTCTAGCCCGGGACTAGCGGGCGAGCAGTACTTC. The encoded protein is CAISESSPGLAGEQYF.

The gene calls are TRBV10-2 and TRBJ2-1; D remains unclear. This CDR3 has 11 amino acids. The V end lost 2 bases, the J end lost 9 bases, and 5 bases lay between the germline ends. Germline loops: CDR1 WSHSY, CDR2 SAAADI. CDR3 sequence reads: CASSEASEQFF. The CDR3 DNA is TGCGCCAGCAGTGAGGCGTCTGAGCAGTTCTTC.

V is TRBV5-1 and J is TRBJ1-1; perhaps TRBD1 as D (6 bases). Germline V gene sequence: CDR1 SGHRS, CDR2 YFSETQ. Trimming removed 5 bases from V and 1 base from J, with 18 bases in between. This CDR3 is 16 amino acids long. The CDR3 DNA reads as TGCGCCAGCAGGTACTTACAGGGTCGAGGGAACACTGAAGCTTTCTTT. It encodes CASRYLQGRGNTEAFF.

This sequence joins TRBV7-9 and TRBJ2-2, with 12 bases fitting TRBD2. The V gene end was trimmed by 5 bases and the J gene end by 0 bases; junction bases not matched to a gene: 7. The CDR3 consists of 18 residues. Per the germline V gene, CDR1 is SEHNR and CDR2 is FQNEAQ (reference sequence). The chain's CDR3 is CASSPSASGGANTGELFF. CDR3 sequence (DNA): TGTGCCAGCAGCCCTAGCGCTAGCGGGGGGGCGAACACCGGGGAGCTGTTTTTT.

The CDR3 region has the DNA TGCGCCAGCAGCCAAGATTGGGGGATGGACATCCTCTACGAGCAGTACTTC. Encoded protein: CASSQDWGMDILYEQYF. This rearrangement joins TRBV4-3 to TRBJ2-7; D tentatively fits TRBD1 or TRBD2 (5 bases each). CDR1 LGHNA and CDR2 YSLEER come from the germline V gene. This CDR3 has 17 amino acids. The germline V and J ends were trimmed by 0 bases and 3 bases, with 18 bases remaining between them.

This chain uses TRBV7-9 with TRBJ2-7, with TRBD2 identical over 8 bases. CDR1 and CDR2 (germline): SEHNR, FQNEAQ (reference sequence). The CDR3 contains 14 residues. Unmatched junction bases numbered 2, after V lost 1 base and J lost 3 bases. The CDR3 nucleotides are TGTGCCAGCAGCTTAGTCGGGGGGGGCTACGAGCAGTACTTC. Amino acid sequence: CASSLVGGGYEQYF.

V usage is TRBV7-2 and J usage is TRBJ2-3; 9 nucleotides align to TRBD2. CDR3 length equals 17 residues. After removal of 4 bases from V and 2 bases from J, the junction contained 10 bases not matched to a gene. In germline, CDR1 is SGHTA, CDR2 FQGNSA. CDR3 loop: CASSSPDRTSVTDTQYF. The CDR3 DNA is TGTGCCAGCAGCTCCCCAGACAGGACTAGCGTCACAGATACGCAGTATTTT.

V is TRBV23-1 and J is TRBJ2-2; possible D gene TRBD1, 6 bases. TRBV23-1 carries the ORF label, with uncertain function. V was clipped by 3 bases and J by 6 bases, with 17 bases between them. The CDR3 is 16 residues long. The CDR3 region is CASSQCPKQGSGELFF. Written as DNA, the CDR3 is TGCGCCAGCAGTCAGTGCCCAAAACAGGGTTCCGGGGAGCTGTTTTTT.

This chain connects TRBV10-3 to TRBJ2-3, with 7 positions matching TRBD1. Germline lookup yields CDR1 ENHRY and CDR2 SYGVKD. Trimming cost V 10 bases and J 0 bases; bases outside gene matches: 10. There are 15 residues in the CDR3. The CDR3 region is CATLEGQTSTDTQYF. The CDR3 DNA reads TGTGCCACCTTAGAGGGACAGACTAGCACAGATACGCAGTATTTT.

This clone was seen once. The rearrangement joins TRBV6-1 to TRBJ1-2, with a weak D call TRBD1 (6 bases). Trimming removed 6 bases from V and 1 base from J, with 9 bases in between. Germline-derived CDR1 and CDR2 are MNHNS and SASEGT. CDR3 length equals 13 residues. CDR3: CASSEGGNYGYTF. As DNA, the CDR3 is TGTGCCAGCAGCGAGGGGGGTAACTATGGCTACACCTTC.

This clone showed up just once. The V and J genes are TRBV4-1 and TRBJ2-7; D is tentatively TRBD1 or TRBD2 (6 bases each). The CDR3 spans 13 residues. Germline CDR1 is MGHRA and CDR2 is YSYEKL. Trimming pared 1 base from V and 6 bases from J, leaving 10 bases between. The CDR3 loop is CASSQGGAGEQYF. The CDR3 DNA reads as TGCGCCAGCAGCCAAGGGGGGGCTGGCGAGCAGTACTTC.

This chain connects TRBV29-1 to TRBJ2-5; D call uncertain. CDR3 length equals 13 residues. Trimming left V 6 bases short and J 0 bases short, with 11 bases between. Germline V gene lookup returns CDR1 SQVTM and CDR2 ANQGSEA. CDR3 coding DNA: TGCAGCGTAGTACAGAGCAACCAAGAGACCCAGTACTTC. This sequence encodes CSVVQSNQETQYF.

The chain recombines TRBV15 with TRBJ2-2; 9 nucleotides line up with TRBD2. The CDR3 totals 16 residues. The V segment lost 5 bases and the J segment 1 base; nucleotides outside the gene matches: 5. Germline V CDR1 and CDR2: LNHNV, YYDKDF (reference sequence). The CDR3 spells CATSRTTSGNTGELFF. In DNA form, the CDR3 reads TGTGCCACCAGCCGGACGACTAGCGGGAACACCGGGGAGCTGTTTTTT. Using reference TRBV15 and TRBJ2-2 for the parts outside the CDR3, the full variable domain is DAMVIQNPRYQVTQFGKPVTLSCSQTLNHNVMYWYQQKSSQAPKLLFHYYDKDFNNEADTPDNFQSRRPNTSFCFLDIRSPGLGDTAMYLCATSRTTSGNTGELFFGEGSRLTVL.

To note about this clone: Other nucleotide sequences from this sample produce the same CDR3. The rearrangement uses TRBV4-1 and TRBJ2-7; D may be TRBD2 (6 bases). The CDR3 loop spans 14 amino acids. V gave up 1 base and J gave up 6 bases, with 13 bases separating them. Germline loops: CDR1 MGHRA, CDR2 YSYEKL. CDR3 amino acids: CASSQGGVLGEQYF. As DNA, the CDR3 is TGCGCCAGCAGCCAAGGGGGGGTCCTGGGCGAGCAGTACTTC.

With regard to this clone: Other DNA sequences from this sample encode an identical CDR3 as well. The chain links TRBV19 to TRBJ2-7; D tentatively fits TRBD1 or TRBD2 (5 bases each). The CDR3 is 15 amino acids. Germline CDR1 LNHDA, CDR2 SQIVND (reference sequence). V lost 5 bases to trimming and J lost 2 bases, with 16 bases between them. The CDR3: CASSLRGRGPYEQYF. In DNA form, the CDR3 reads TGTGCCAGTAGTCTCCGGGGACGGGGACCCTACGAGCAGTACTTC.

The chain employs TRBV5-1 and TRBJ2-7, with TRBD1 matching over 11 bases. The trim removed 4 bases at V and 0 bases at J, leaving 6 bases unmatched. This CDR3 comprises 16 residues. Germline assignment: CDR1 SGHRS and CDR2 YFSETQ. For the CDR3, the DNA is TGCGCCAGCAGCGGACACGGGACAGGGGGCTCCTACGAGCAGTACTTC. It translates to CASSGHGTGGSYEQYF. Looking up the rest from reference TRBV5-1 and TRBJ2-7 gives the full variable domain: KAGVTQTPRYLIKTRGQQVTLSCSPISGHRSVSWYQQTPGQGLQFLFEYFSETQRNKGNFPGRFSGRQFSNSRSEMNVSTLELGDSALYLCASSGHGTGGSYEQYFGPGTRLTVT.

This chain links TRBV4-3 with TRBJ2-3, with D unclear. Trimming took 0 bases from V and 2 from J, leaving 9 bases between them. The CDR3 has 15 residues. CDR1 and CDR2 from the germline V gene are LGHNA and YSLEER. CDR3 nucleotides: TGCGCCAGCAGCCAAGATACCGGGTACACAGATACGCAGTATTTT. Translated: CASSQDTGYTDTQYF.